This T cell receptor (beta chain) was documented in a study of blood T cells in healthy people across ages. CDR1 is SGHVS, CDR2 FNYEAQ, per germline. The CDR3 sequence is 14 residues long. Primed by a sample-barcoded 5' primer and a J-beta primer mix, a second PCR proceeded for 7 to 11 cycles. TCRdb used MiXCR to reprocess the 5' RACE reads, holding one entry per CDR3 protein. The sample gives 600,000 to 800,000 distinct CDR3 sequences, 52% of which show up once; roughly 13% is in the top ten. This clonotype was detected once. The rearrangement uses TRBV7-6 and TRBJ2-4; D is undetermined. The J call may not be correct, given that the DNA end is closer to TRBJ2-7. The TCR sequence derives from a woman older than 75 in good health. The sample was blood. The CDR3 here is CASSPLRQGHEQYF. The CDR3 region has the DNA TGTGCCAGCAGCCCCCTGAGACAAGGCCACGAGCAGTACTTC.